Shown below are 24 T cell receptor beta chains from a single sample sequenced in a study of pediatric ulcerative colitis. Method: immunoSEQ multiplex PCR; TCRdb's copy keeps in-frame clones and lacks some. Here the sample spans about 36,000 clones, approximately 82% being singletons. The source material was blood. The receptors come from a girl aged 5-17 years with moderate ulcerative colitis.

CDR3 nucleotides: TGTGCCAGCTCACCTCTGACTAGCGGGGGGAACACCGGGGAGCTGTTTTTT. Protein sequence: CASSPLTSGGNTGELFF. The J gene is TRBJ2-2, the V gene TRBV18; 12 nucleotides match TRBD2. This CDR3 contains 17 residues. V shed 3 bases and J 1 base; nucleotides not matched to a gene: 3. Germline V lookup: CDR1 KGHSH, CDR2 LQKENI.

The sample holds a few counts of this clone. The J gene is TRBJ2-7, the V gene TRBV7-6; no firm D call. The CDR3 runs 14 residues. V shed 1 base and J shed 2 bases, with 9 bases lying between them. Germline values: CDR1 SGHVS, CDR2 FNYEAQ. The CDR3 DNA reads as TGTGCCAGCAGCTTAGGGGATACGACCTACGAGCAGTACTTC. As protein: CASSLGDTTYEQYF.

The chain joins TRBV5-1 to TRBJ2-2; no definite D call. V lost 0 bases and J 1 base, leaving 4 bases between the germline ends. The CDR3 sequence is 14 residues long. Germline CDR1 and CDR2: SGHRS and YFSETQ. CDR3 DNA: TGCGCCAGCAGCTTGGTCGAGAACACCGGGGAGCTGTTTTTT. Residues: CASSLVENTGELFF.

The chain joins TRBV9 to TRBJ2-1; 8 bases are a match to TRBD2. The CDR3 has 16 amino acids. With 4 bases clipped from V and 5 bases from J, the junction kept 11 bases outside the gene matches. CDR1 SGDLS and CDR2 YYNGEE come from the germline V gene. The chain's CDR3 is CASSKDRGGVHNEQFF. The CDR3 DNA sequence: TGTGCCAGCAGCAAAGACCGGGGGGGAGTACACAATGAGCAGTTCTTC.

This clone was picked up a small number of times. The chain recombines TRBV19 with TRBJ2-6; TRBD1 or TRBD2 may be the D gene (5 bases each). Germline CDR1 is LNHDA and CDR2 is SQIVND (reference sequence). V was pared by 1 base and J by 4 bases, with 17 bases between. There are 18 residues in the CDR3. This chain's CDR3 is CASSIGPVRGAGANVLTF. CDR3 DNA sequence: TGTGCCAGTAGTATAGGGCCTGTCCGAGGGGCAGGGGCCAACGTCCTGACTTTC.

This clone came up a few times. This sample includes further DNA sequences coding for the same CDR3. The chain couples TRBV6-5 to TRBJ2-7; possible D gene TRBD1, 6 bases. Trimming left V 2 bases short and J 0 bases short, with 11 bases between. The CDR3 loop spans 15 amino acids. The V gene's germline CDR1 is MNHEY and CDR2 SVGAGI. The CDR3 protein is CASSYRRDNSYEQYF. CDR3 DNA sequence: TGTGCCAGCAGTTACAGACGGGACAACTCCTACGAGCAGTACTTC.

The gene calls are TRBV6-1 and TRBJ1-6, with a possible D match to TRBD1 (5 bases). V was cut by 7 bases and J by 5 bases, with 15 bases left in between. The V gene's germline CDR1 is MNHNS and CDR2 SASEGT. This CDR3 region has 15 residues. Here the CDR3 reads CASIRVGDDNSPLHF. The CDR3 DNA follows: TGTGCCAGCATCCGCGTGGGGGATGATAATTCACCCCTCCACTTT.

The chain recombines TRBV7-9 with TRBJ2-1; 7 bases agree with TRBD2. The trim removed 5 bases at V and 9 bases at J, leaving 13 bases unmatched. Germline V gene lookup returns CDR1 SEHNR and CDR2 FQNEAQ (reference sequence). CDR3 length equals 15 residues. The CDR3 is CASSQPERGFSEQFF. CDR3 coding DNA: TGTGCCAGCAGCCAACCAGAGCGGGGATTCAGTGAGCAGTTCTTC.

The CDR3 region is CASSPGFEQYF. The DNA of the CDR3 is TGTGCCAGCAGTCCCGGTTTCGAGCAGTACTTC. The rearrangement uses TRBV28 and TRBJ2-7; D gene ambiguous. Trimming pared 5 bases from V and 6 bases from J, leaving 8 bases between. The CDR3 extends over 11 amino acids. Germline V lookup: CDR1 MDHEN, CDR2 SYDVKM. The full variable domain, with the rest looked up from reference TRBV28 and TRBJ2-7, is DVKVTQSSRYLVKRTGEKVFLECVQDMDHENMFWYRQDPGLGLRLIYFSYDVKMKEKGDIPEGYSVSREKKERFSLILESASTNQTSMYLCASSPGFEQYFGPGTRLTVT.

The chain combines TRBV5-6 with TRBJ2-7; D might be TRBD1 (5 bases). V lost 4 bases and J 1 base, leaving 18 bases between the germline ends. CDR1 and CDR2 (germline): SGHDT, YYEEEE. The CDR3 runs 16 residues. In DNA form, the CDR3 reads TGTGCCAGCAGCCCCCAGGGCGGCCACCGATCCTACGAGCAGTACTTC. As protein: CASSPQGGHRSYEQYF.

This chain links TRBV28 with TRBJ2-7; 7 bases agree with TRBD1. The length of the CDR3 is 15 residues. Germline CDR1 MDHEN, CDR2 SYDVKM. V lost 7 bases and J lost 5; bases outside the gene matches: 14. The CDR3 sequence: CASTLMRTGSHEQYF. The CDR3 DNA reads as TGTGCCAGCACCTTAATGAGGACAGGCAGCCACGAGCAGTACTTC.

The rearrangement links TRBV5-1 to TRBJ2-2, with D unclear. Germline V lookup: CDR1 SGHRS, CDR2 YFSETQ. This CDR3 is 15 amino acids long. Trimming left V 2 bases short and J 3 bases short, with 11 bases between. The CDR3 sequence is CASSLETAYTGELFF. The CDR3 DNA reads as TGCGCCAGCAGCTTAGAAACTGCCTACACCGGGGAGCTGTTTTTT.

V and J are TRBV18 and TRBJ2-3; D is perhaps TRBD2 (6 bases). V dropped 1 base and J dropped 1 base, with 6 bases sitting between them. Germline-derived CDR1 and CDR2 are KGHSH and LQKENI. The CDR3 runs 14 residues. This chain's CDR3 is CASSPREGTDTQYF. In DNA form, the CDR3 reads TGTGCCAGCTCACCACGGGAGGGCACAGATACGCAGTATTTT.

This chain joins TRBV2 and TRBJ2-7; D not resolved. The CDR3 covers 14 residues. With 3 bases removed from V and 6 bases from J, the gap between germline ends came to 15 bases. Germline CDR1 reads SNHLY; CDR2 reads FYNNEI. CDR3 in DNA: TGTGCCAGCAGTGATGTGGGTGCTCTGGGCGAGCAGTACTTC. Residues: CASSDVGALGEQYF. The full variable domain, in which reference TRBV2 and TRBJ2-7 provide the parts outside the CDR3, is EPEVTQTPSHQVTQMGQEVILRCVPISNHLYFYWYRQILGQKVEFLVSFYNNEISEKSEIFDDQFSVERPDGSNFTLKIRSTKLEDSAMYFCASSDVGALGEQYFGPGTRLTVT.

This CDR3 reads CASSYTFDRLDSYEQYF. The CDR3 bases are TGTGCCAGCAGTTACACCTTCGACAGACTAGACTCCTACGAGCAGTACTTC. This chain links TRBV27 with TRBJ2-7, with D maybe TRBD2 (6 bases). The CDR3 spans 17 residues. The V gene's germline CDR1 is MNHEY and CDR2 SMNVEV (reference sequence). Trimming pared 4 bases from V and 0 bases from J, leaving 19 bases between.

V usage is TRBV5-4 and J usage is TRBJ2-5; 8 bases line up with TRBD2. The CDR3 loop spans 14 amino acids. The ends lost 1 base at V and 5 bases at J; junction bases unmatched: 4. Germline CDR1 is SGHNT and CDR2 is YYREEE (reference sequence). CDR3 region: CASSLFGGVETQYF. CDR3 sequence (DNA): TGTGCCAGCAGCTTGTTCGGGGGGGTGGAGACCCAGTACTTC.

This clone occurred once. The genes are TRBV7-9 and TRBJ2-4; perhaps TRBD2 as D (5 bases). Trimming shortened V by 5 bases and J by 5 bases, and 10 bases separated the two germline ends. This CDR3 is built from 13 residues. Looked up from germline, CDR1 is SEHNR and CDR2 is FQNEAQ (reference sequence). CDR3 in DNA: TGTGCCAGCAGCCCCGGACTGGAAAACATTCAGTACTTC. This codes for CASSPGLENIQYF.

The genes are TRBV5-1 and TRBJ2-1; D gene unclear. Germline CDR1 SGHRS, CDR2 YFSETQ. The germline V and J ends were trimmed by 0 bases and 2 bases, with 6 bases remaining between them. The CDR3 length is 14 residues. The CDR3 coding sequence is TGCGCCAGCAGCTTGGATGACCCCTACAATGAGCAGTTCTTC. It yields the protein CASSLDDPYNEQFF. The whole variable domain, remainder taken from reference TRBV5-1 and TRBJ2-1, is KAGVTQTPRYLIKTRGQQVTLSCSPISGHRSVSWYQQTPGQGLQFLFEYFSETQRNKGNFPGRFSGRQFSNSRSEMNVSTLELGDSALYLCASSLDDPYNEQFFGPGTRLTVL.

This sequence joins TRBV11-3 and TRBJ2-2; D is perhaps TRBD2 (5 bases). Trimming left V 5 bases short and J 5 bases short, with 9 bases between. The CDR3 length is 13 residues. Per the germline V gene, CDR1 is SGHNT and CDR2 is YENEEA. CDR3 coding DNA: TGTGCCAGCAGCCGGAGAGGGACCGGGGAGCTGTTTTTT. It translates to CASSRRGTGELFF.

V is TRBV18 and J is TRBJ2-7, with TRBD2 matching 8 bases. The V and J ends lost 3 bases and 8 bases, in that order; junction bases with no gene match: 18. The CDR3 is 17 residues long. Germline lookup yields CDR1 KGHSH and CDR2 LQKENI. This CDR3 is CASSPPGVSGGREKQYF. The CDR3 DNA sequence: TGTGCCAGCTCACCCCCCGGGGTGAGCGGGGGCCGTGAAAAGCAGTACTTC.

About this clone itself: A read error is the likely source, as a far larger clone sits one nucleotide away. V and J are TRBV2 and TRBJ1-2; TRBD1 might be the D (5 bases). The CDR3 contains 16 residues. Germline CDR1 reads SNHLY; CDR2 reads FYNNEI. The CDR3 loop is CASSSRADSTFYGYAF. The CDR3 region has the DNA TGTGCCAGCAGCTCCAGGGCCGACAGCACGTTTTATGGCTACGCCTTC.

The V call is TRBV14, the J call TRBJ2-7; 8 nucleotides align to TRBD1. Germline CDR1 SGHDN, CDR2 FVKESK. V was pared by 1 base and J by 2 bases, with 7 bases of the junction left unmatched. The CDR3 sequence is 16 residues long. CDR3 region: CASSQGAGQGPYEQYF. CDR3 nucleotide sequence: TGTGCCAGCAGCCAAGGGGCCGGACAGGGACCCTACGAGCAGTACTTC. Drawing the rest from reference TRBV14 and TRBJ2-7, the complete variable domain is EAGVTQFPSHSVIEKGQTVTLRCDPISGHDNLYWYRRVMGKEIKFLLHFVKESKQDESGMPNNRFLAERTGGTYSTLKVQPAELEDSGVYFCASSQGAGQGPYEQYFGPGTRLTVT.

This clone was seen only once. The chain links TRBV5-1 to TRBJ1-1; weak D call: TRBD1 (5 bases). The V gene lost 0 bases and the J gene lost 2 bases, with 8 bases spanning the gap. This CDR3 has 14 residues. Germline assignment: CDR1 SGHRS and CDR2 YFSETQ. The CDR3 bases are TGCGCCAGCAGCTTGGGACAGACTAACACTGAAGCTTTCTTT. Translation: CASSLGQTNTEAFF.

The chain has TRBV5-1 and TRBJ1-5, with D hard to call. Germline CDR1 is SGHRS and CDR2 is YFSETQ. The CDR3 consists of 16 residues. Trimming stripped 3 bases from V and 2 bases from J, with 15 bases between. This chain's CDR3 is CASSCRGRQRNQPQHF. CDR3 sequence (DNA): TGCGCCAGCAGCTGTCGTGGGCGGCAACGCAATCAGCCCCAGCATTTT.